This TCR beta chain emerged from a study of CD8 T cells in Susac syndrome. Regarding the study as a whole: The authors acknowledged that their TCR sequencing and HLA analysis involved a relatively small number of individuals.

Reverse transcription of about 0.5 to 1 ug RNA was carried out with random hexamers. TCRdb reprocessed the immunoSEQ multiplex PCR reads via MiXCR and lists one record per CDR3 protein. The repertoire holds some 200,000 distinct CDR3 sequences, with about 95% as singletons. A note on this clonotype: Its antigen remains unknown.

Blood CD8+ and CD4+ T cells underwent high-throughput TCR beta sequencing. The TCR comes from a human donor in good health. The material sequenced was CD4+ T cells from PBMCs.

The DNA of the CDR3 is TGTGCCAGCAGTTCCCCGTGGACTAGCGGGAGCGGAAATACGCAGTATTTT. This gives the protein CASSSPWTSGSGNTQYF. The rearrangement links TRBV6-2 or TRBV6-3 to TRBJ2-3, with 13 bases aligning to TRBD2. This CDR3 contains 17 residues. CDR1 is MNHEY and CDR2 is SVGEGT in the germline V gene. The V and J ends lost 4 bases and 7 bases, in that order; junction bases with no gene match: 11.